This T cell receptor (beta chain) was identified in a study of cytomegalovirus exposure and HLA in healthy donors. Overall study: Among about 190 million T cells, an earlier analysis found roughly 100 million unique TCR beta sequences.

PCR employed 60 Vbeta and 13 Jbeta primers. Sequencing was performed with immunoSEQ multiplex PCR; in TCRdb, only in-frame clones are kept and a portion is missing. The sample has 100,000 to 150,000 clones, around two thirds seen once; the top ten hold about 4.5%. As to this clone: Its antigen remains unknown.

Regarding the study as a whole: Most TCRs appeared rarely, but some public TCRs recurred in many donors. Across HLA loci, a later analysis found differing TCR association rates, with DRB1 most and HLA-C fewest.

This CDR3 is 17 amino acids long. The germline V gene has CDR1 MNHEY and CDR2 SMNVEV (reference sequence). Deletions cut 3 bases from V and 6 bases from J, with 18 bases between. The rearrangement joins TRBV27 to TRBJ1-6; perhaps TRBD1 as D (5 bases). The sequenced material came from PBMCs. The sequence was obtained from a man in his 60s in good health and CMV-seropositive. The CDR3 protein is CASSFFPQGGFNSPLHF. As DNA, the CDR3 is TGTGCCAGCAGTTTTTTCCCCCAGGGTGGGTTTAATTCACCCCTCCACTTT.